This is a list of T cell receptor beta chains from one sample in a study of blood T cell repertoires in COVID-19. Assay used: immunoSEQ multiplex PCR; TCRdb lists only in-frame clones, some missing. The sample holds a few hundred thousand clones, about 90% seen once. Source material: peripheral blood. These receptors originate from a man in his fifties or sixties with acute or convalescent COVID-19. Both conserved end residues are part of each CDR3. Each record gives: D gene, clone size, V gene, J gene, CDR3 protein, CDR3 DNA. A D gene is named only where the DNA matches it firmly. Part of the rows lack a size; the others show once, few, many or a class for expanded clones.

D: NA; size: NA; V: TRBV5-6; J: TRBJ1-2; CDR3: CASREMAGQYYGYTF; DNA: TGTGCCAGCAGGGAAATGGCCGGACAGTACTATGGCTACACCTTC
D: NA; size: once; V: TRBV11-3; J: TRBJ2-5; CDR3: CASSPARGAETQYF; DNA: TGTGCCAGCAGCCCAGCCCGGGGGGCAGAGACCCAGTACTTC
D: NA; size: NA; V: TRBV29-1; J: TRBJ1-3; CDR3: CSAQTDALSGNTIYF; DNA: TGCAGCGCTCAAACAGATGCCCTCTCTGGAAACACCATATATTTT
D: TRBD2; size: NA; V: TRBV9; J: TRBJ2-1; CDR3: CASSLTGTSNNEQFF; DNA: TGTGCCAGCAGCTTGACCGGGACTAGTAACAATGAGCAGTTCTTC
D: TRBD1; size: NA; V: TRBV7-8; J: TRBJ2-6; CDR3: CASSSYRIPGQGRSGANVLTF; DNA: TGTGCCAGCAGCTCCTATCGAATCCCGGGACAGGGGAGGTCTGGGGCCAACGTCCTGACTTTC
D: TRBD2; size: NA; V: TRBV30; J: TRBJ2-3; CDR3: CAWRASGSSTDTQYF; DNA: TGTGCCTGGAGAGCTAGCGGGAGTAGCACAGATACGCAGTATTTT
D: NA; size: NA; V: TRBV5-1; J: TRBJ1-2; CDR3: CASSRGGGDYGYTF; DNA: TGCGCCAGCAGCCGGGGGGGCGGCGACTATGGCTACACCTTC
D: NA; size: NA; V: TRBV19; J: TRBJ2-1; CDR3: CASSPDRFYNEQFF; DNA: TGTGCCAGTAGTCCCGACAGGTTTTACAATGAGCAGTTCTTC
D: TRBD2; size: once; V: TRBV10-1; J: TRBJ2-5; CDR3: CASSESTSGEGGGGETQYF; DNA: TGCGCCAGCAGTGAGTCGACTAGCGGGGAAGGAGGAGGTGGGGAGACCCAGTACTTC
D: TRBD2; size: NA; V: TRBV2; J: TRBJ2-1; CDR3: CASRRTSSNEQFF; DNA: TGTGCCAGCAGGAGGACTAGTAGTAATGAGCAGTTCTTC
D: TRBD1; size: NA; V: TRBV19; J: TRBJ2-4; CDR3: CASSITGGKNIQYF; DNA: TGTGCCAGTAGTATTACAGGGGGCAAAAACATTCAGTACTTC
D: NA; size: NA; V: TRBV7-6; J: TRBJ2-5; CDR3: CASSLEGGGLETQYF; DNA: TGTGCCAGCAGCTTAGAAGGGGGGGGGCTCGAGACCCAGTACTTC
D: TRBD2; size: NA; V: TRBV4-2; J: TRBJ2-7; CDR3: CASSHSGLAGYEQYF; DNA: TGTGCCAGCAGCCACTCAGGACTAGCAGGGTACGAGCAGTACTTC
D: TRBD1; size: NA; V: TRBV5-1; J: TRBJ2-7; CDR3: CASSFGRTGAEQYF; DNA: TGCGCCAGCAGCTTCGGGAGGACAGGGGCCGAGCAGTACTTC
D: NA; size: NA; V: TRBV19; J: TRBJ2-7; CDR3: CASSIVADYEQYF; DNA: TGTGCCAGTAGTATAGTGGCGGACTACGAGCAGTACTTC
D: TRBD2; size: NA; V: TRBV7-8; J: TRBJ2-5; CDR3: CASSLGSGRGKTQYF; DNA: TGTGCCAGCAGCTTAGGTAGCGGGAGGGGGAAGACCCAGTACTTC
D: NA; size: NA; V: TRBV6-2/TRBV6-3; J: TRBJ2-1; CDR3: CASSPGGGEQFF; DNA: TGTGCCAGCAGTCCCGGAGGTGGTGAGCAGTTCTTC
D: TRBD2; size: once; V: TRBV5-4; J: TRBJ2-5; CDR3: CASYLAGASETQYF; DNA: TGTGCCAGTTACCTAGCGGGAGCGAGTGAGACCCAGTACTTC
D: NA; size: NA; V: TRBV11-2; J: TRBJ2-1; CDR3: CASSFNPLGPEDEQFF; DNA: TGTGCCAGCAGCTTCAACCCCCTAGGCCCGGAGGATGAGCAGTTCTTC
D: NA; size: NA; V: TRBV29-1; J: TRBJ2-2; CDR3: CSVDEQNTGELFF; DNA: TGCAGCGTTGATGAGCAGAACACCGGGGAGCTGTTTTTT
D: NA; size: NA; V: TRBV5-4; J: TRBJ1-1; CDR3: CASSGTTNTEAFF; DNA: TGTGCCAGCAGCGGGACAACGAACACTGAAGCTTTCTTT
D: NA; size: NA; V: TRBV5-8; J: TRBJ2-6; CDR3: CASSLVPFPSGANVLTF; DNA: TGTGCCAGCAGCTTGGTTCCGTTCCCTTCTGGGGCCAACGTCCTGACTTTC
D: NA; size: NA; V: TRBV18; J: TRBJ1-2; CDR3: CASSPGQDNYGYTF; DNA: TGTGCCAGCTCACCAGGGCAAGATAACTATGGCTACACCTTC
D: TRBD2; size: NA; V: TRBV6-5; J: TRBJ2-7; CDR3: CASPKGSGTTYEQYF; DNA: TGTGCCAGCCCGAAGGGTAGCGGGACTACCTACGAGCAGTACTTC
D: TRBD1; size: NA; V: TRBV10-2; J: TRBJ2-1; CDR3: CVSGQGATNEQFF; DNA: TGCGTTTCGGGACAGGGGGCGACCAATGAGCAGTTCTTC
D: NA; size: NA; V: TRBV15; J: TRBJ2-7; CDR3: CATSRDRGYGEQYF; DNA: TGTGCCACCAGCAGAGATAGAGGGTACGGAGAGCAGTACTTC
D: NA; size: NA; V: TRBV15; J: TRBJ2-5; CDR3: CATSKAEVRPQETQYF; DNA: TGTGCCACCAGCAAAGCAGAGGTAAGACCTCAAGAGACCCAGTACTTC
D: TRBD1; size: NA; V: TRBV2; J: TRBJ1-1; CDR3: CASSLGQGATEAFF; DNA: TGTGCCAGCAGTCTCGGACAGGGGGCGACTGAAGCTTTCTTT
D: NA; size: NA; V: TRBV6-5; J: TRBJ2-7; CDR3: CASSRRSDEGQYF; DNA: TGTGCCAGCAGTCGTCGGTCTGATGAGGGGCAGTACTTC
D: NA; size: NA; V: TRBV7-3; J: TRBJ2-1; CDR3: CASSLGTLYNEQFF; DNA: TGTGCCAGCAGCCTCGGGACTTTATACAATGAGCAGTTCTTC
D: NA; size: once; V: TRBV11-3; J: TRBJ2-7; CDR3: CASSLVAVSYEQYF; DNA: TGTGCCAGCAGCTTAGTCGCAGTCTCCTACGAGCAGTACTTC
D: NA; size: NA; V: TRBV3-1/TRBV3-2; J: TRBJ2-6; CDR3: CASSNRAAGANVLTF; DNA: TGTGCCAGCAGCAACAGGGCCGCTGGGGCCAACGTCCTGACTTTC